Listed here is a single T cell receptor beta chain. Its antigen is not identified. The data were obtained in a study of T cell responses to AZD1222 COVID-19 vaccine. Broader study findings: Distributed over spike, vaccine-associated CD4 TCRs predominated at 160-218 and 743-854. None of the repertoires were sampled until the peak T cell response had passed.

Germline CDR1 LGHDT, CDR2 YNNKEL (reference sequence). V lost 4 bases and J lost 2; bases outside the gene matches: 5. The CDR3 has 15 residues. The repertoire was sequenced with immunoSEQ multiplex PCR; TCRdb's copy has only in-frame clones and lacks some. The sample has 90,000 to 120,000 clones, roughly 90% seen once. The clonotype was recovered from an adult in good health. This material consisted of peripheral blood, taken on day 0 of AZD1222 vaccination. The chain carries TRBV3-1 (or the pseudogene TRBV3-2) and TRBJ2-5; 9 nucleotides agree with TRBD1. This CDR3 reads CASSPGTGIQETQYF. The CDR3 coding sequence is TGTGCCAGCAGCCCCGGGACAGGGATACAAGAGACCCAGTACTTC.